These 10 T cell receptor beta chains came from one sample sequenced in a study of blood T cell repertoires in COVID-19. The assay was immunoSEQ multiplex PCR, and TCRdb's table has in-frame clones only and misses some. The sample has under 200,000 clones; about nine tenths are singletons. The specimen sequenced was peripheral blood. These TCRs come from a man aged 70 or older with acute or convalescent COVID-19.

The chain couples TRBV7-8 to TRBJ1-6; weak D call: TRBD1 (5 bases). V gave up 3 bases and J gave up 9 bases, with 15 bases separating them. Germline CDR1 is SGHVS and CDR2 is FQNEAQ. The CDR3 has 15 amino acids. The CDR3 is CASSFGGGGGSPLHF. The CDR3 DNA sequence: TGTGCCAGCAGCTTCGGGGGAGGAGGAGGTTCACCCCTCCACTTT. Full variable domain (missing parts from reference TRBV7-8 and TRBJ1-6): GAGVSQSPRYKVAKRGQDVALRCDPISGHVSLFWYQQALGQGPEFLTYFQNEAQLDKSGLPSDRFFAERPEGSVSTLKIQRTQQEDSAVYLCASSFGGGGGSPLHFGNGTRLTVT.

V gene TRBV19 combines with J gene TRBJ2-1, with 7 bases identical to TRBD2. V trimming: 5 bases; J trimming: 2 bases; junction bases outside the gene matches: 6. Germline V gene lookup returns CDR1 LNHDA and CDR2 SQIVND (reference sequence). CDR3 length: 15 residues. In DNA form, the CDR3 reads TGTGCCAGTAGTTTGGCGGGAGATGCCTACAATGAGCAGTTCTTC. It yields the protein CASSLAGDAYNEQFF. Based on the CDR3 plus reference TRBV19 and TRBJ2-1, the full variable domain is DGGITQSPKYLFRKEGQNVTLSCEQNLNHDAMYWYRQDPGQGLRLIYYSQIVNDFQKGDIAEGYSVSREKKESFPLTVTSAQKNPTAFYLCASSLAGDAYNEQFFGPGTRLTVL.

The chain links TRBV4-1 to TRBJ2-2; 9 bases map to TRBD1. The CDR3 consists of 14 residues. Germline V gene sequence: CDR1 MGHRA, CDR2 YSYEKL. CDR3 nucleotide sequence: TGCGCTTCACCGGGACAGGGTCACACCGGGGAGCTGTTTTTT. It is translated as CASPGQGHTGELFF.

The chain couples TRBV4-3 to TRBJ1-4; 9 nucleotides line up with TRBD1. Germline loops: CDR1 LGHNA, CDR2 YSLEER. The CDR3 length is 12 residues. V trimming: 3 bases; J trimming: 14 bases; junction bases outside the gene matches: 4. The CDR3 sequence: CASSQGQGNLFF. CDR3 DNA: TGCGCCAGCAGCCAGGGACAGGGAAATCTGTTTTTT.

V is TRBV13 and J is TRBJ2-7; D is possibly TRBD1 (5 bases). The CDR3 covers 12 residues. Germline V gene data show CDR1 as PRHDT and CDR2 as FYEKMQ (reference sequence). V was clipped by 2 bases and J by 3 bases, with 5 bases between them. Written as DNA, the CDR3 is TGTGCCAGCAGCTTAAGGGGCTACGAGCAGTACTTC. This sequence encodes CASSLRGYEQYF.

This chain uses TRBV7-9 with TRBJ1-2; TRBD1 matches 10 bases. V shed 1 base and J 4 bases; nucleotides not matched to a gene: 3. The CDR3 totals 15 residues. CDR1 and CDR2 from the germline V gene are SEHNR and FQNEAQ (reference sequence). The CDR3 DNA reads as TGTGCCAGCAGCTTAGGGACAGGGGGTGGCTATGGCTACACCTTC. Its protein is CASSLGTGGGYGYTF.

The chain links TRBV28 to TRBJ2-7, with a weak D call TRBD2 (5 bases). This CDR3 comprises 14 residues. CDR1 is MDHEN and CDR2 is SYDVKM in the germline V gene. V was pared by 7 bases and J by 2 bases, with 15 bases between. This CDR3 reads CASNGVSGPYEQYF. In DNA, the CDR3 is TGTGCCAGCAATGGGGTCAGCGGCCCCTACGAGCAGTACTTC.

V usage is TRBV7-9 and J usage is TRBJ2-1, with a weak D call TRBD1 (5 bases). Germline CDR1 and CDR2: SEHNR and FQNEAQ (reference sequence). Trimming took off 8 bases at V and 5 bases at J, with 16 bases between the two ends. CDR3 length: 14 amino acids. This CDR3 is CASLGPGRNNEQFF. The CDR3 DNA is TGTGCCAGCCTCGGGCCAGGGCGGAACAATGAGCAGTTCTTC.

This clone showed up just once. The chain carries TRBV5-1 and TRBJ2-5; 7 bases align to TRBD1. Losses at the gene ends were 4 bases for V and 0 bases for J; bases not matched to a gene: 3. From germline, CDR1 is SGHRS and CDR2 YFSETQ. This CDR3 is 14 amino acids long. The CDR3 here is CASSPGQYQETQYF. Here the CDR3 DNA reads TGCGCCAGCAGCCCGGGACAGTACCAAGAGACCCAGTACTTC.

The V and J genes are TRBV3-1 (or the pseudogene TRBV3-2) and TRBJ2-4, with D possibly being TRBD2 (7 bases). Trimming cost V 3 bases and J 2 bases, with 20 bases left between them. CDR1 and CDR2 from the germline V gene are LGHDT and YNNKEL (reference sequence). The CDR3 sequence is 18 residues long. Here the CDR3 reads CASSHQRGGGPTKNIQYF. CDR3 nucleotides: TGTGCCAGCAGCCATCAGCGTGGGGGGGGGCCTACCAAAAACATTCAGTACTTC.